This TCR beta chain emerged from a study of cytomegalovirus exposure and HLA in healthy donors. About the study: Among the roughly 370 genotyped donors, less than 85% were placed in the Caucasian-associated ancestry cluster. Study-level points and caveats: Per a later analysis, about 17,000 TCR beta sequences showed association with HLA alleles at 0.05 false discovery rate. Earlier results showed most TCR beta V segments being productive about 90% or about 30% of the time. Listed as cytomegalovirus-associated were about 160 TCR beta chains.

The CDR3 consists of 17 residues. V lost 7 bases and J 0 bases, leaving 20 bases between the germline ends. Germline assignment: CDR1 SNHLY and CDR2 FYNNEI. PCR was performed using 60 Vbeta and 13 Jbeta primers. The repertoire was sequenced with immunoSEQ multiplex PCR; TCRdb's copy has only in-frame clones and lacks some. This sample carries some 150,000 clones, roughly four fifths of them seen once, and the ten largest clones take roughly 13%. Worth noting for this clone: Its antigen is as yet unknown.

This chain links TRBV2 with TRBJ2-3, with D possibly matching TRBD2 (6 bases). The receptor was derived from a woman aged 45-65 years in good health and CMV-seronegative. Sequencing was done on a sample of PBMCs. CDR3 bases: TGTGCCAGCACCCTATCGGGGGTCCCTCCTAGCACAGATACGCAGTATTTT. This encodes CASTLSGVPPSTDTQYF.